A selection of T cell receptor beta chains follows, all from one sample in a study of shared clonotypes between healthy human individuals. Sequencing used immunoSEQ multiplex PCR; TCRdb keeps in-frame clones, though not all of them. The profile covers about 2.4 million clones, with over 85% appearing a single time and approximately 0.37% taken by the ten largest. Sequencing input: naive CD4+ T cells from PBMCs. The receptor set was obtained from a young man in good health. Some clones in this sample may be carry-over from other donors' samples. CDR3s include the opening cysteine and the closing phenylalanine or tryptophan. The order of the fields is D gene, V gene, J gene, CDR3 protein. A D gene is named only where the DNA matches it firmly.

.,TRBV28,TRBJ2-1,CASSLTGQEQFF
.,TRBV28,TRBJ1-2,CASSPGTVGGALRGYTF
TRBD2,TRBV27,TRBJ2-7,CASSRGLAAPYYEQYF
.,TRBV6-6,TRBJ1-1,CASSYTRNTEAFF
TRBD2,TRBV7-3,TRBJ2-1,CASSLTAGVQDNEQFF
.,TRBV5-6,TRBJ2-5,CASSLGIGSAGATQYF
.,TRBV7-2,TRBJ1-3,CASSFYPGNTIYF
.,TRBV5-1,TRBJ1-4,CASSLEDSGKANEKLFF
.,TRBV6-5,TRBJ1-1,CASRGTGNTEAFF
TRBD1,TRBV11-3,TRBJ2-2,CASSSNRGTGELFF
.,TRBV28,TRBJ1-3,CASSFGIRSSSGNTIYF
TRBD2,TRBV5-1,TRBJ2-3,CASRPGTSGRPSTDTQYF
.,TRBV5-1,TRBJ2-2,CASSFGSLNTGELFF
.,TRBV6-6,TRBJ1-1,CASTNGGVGNTEAFF
TRBD1,TRBV11-2,TRBJ1-4,CASSLNGQGNEKLFF
.,TRBV6-6,TRBJ2-3,CASSYSLSNYRNGYF
.,TRBV19,TRBJ1-4,CASSTGPGAGRKLFF
TRBD2,TRBV6-1,TRBJ2-1,CASSGLAGGRYYNEQFF
TRBD2,TRBV7-3,TRBJ2-7,CASSLRGGAAEQYF
TRBD1,TRBV19,TRBJ2-6,CASSGQAPGANVLTF
.,TRBV5-6,TRBJ1-1,CASSLESEAFF
.,TRBV28,TRBJ1-5,CASIRSGQYSNQPQHF
TRBD1,TRBV28,TRBJ2-5,CASRIPGQGWETQYF
.,TRBV28,TRBJ1-2,CASSLGGGAKGYTF
TRBD1,TRBV28,TRBJ1-1,CASSGTGSTEAFF
.,TRBV30,TRBJ2-2,CAWSILGLNTGELFF
.,TRBV5-1,TRBJ2-3,CASSWASSTDTQYF
TRBD2,TRBV11-2,TRBJ2-1,CASSLDPGTSGRRFAFF
.,TRBV10-1,TRBJ2-7,CASSEGEYYEQYF
.,TRBV5-4,TRBJ2-5,CASSLSGAGETQYF
.,TRBV15,TRBJ1-2,CATSSSGYGYTF
TRBD2,TRBV28,TRBJ2-1,CATRGTSGAGEQFF
.,TRBV4-3,TRBJ2-6,CASSQDFHSGANVLTF
TRBD1,TRBV18,TRBJ1-4,CASSPGQTNEKLFF
TRBD1,TRBV7-6,TRBJ2-3,CASSFNRGEVDTQYF
.,TRBV19,TRBJ1-2,CASSLADYGYTF
TRBD1,TRBV7-2,TRBJ2-1,CASSATGLSEQFF
TRBD2,TRBV5-4,TRBJ2-5,CASRSGTSGKETQYF
.,TRBV18,TRBJ2-1,CASSPAGSSYNEQFF
.,TRBV11-2,TRBJ2-1,CASSERSQFF
TRBD2,TRBV5-1,TRBJ2-7,CASSPAGVRAEQYF